The 28 T cell receptor beta chains listed next were all sequenced from one sample in a study of blood T cell repertoires in COVID-19. TCRdb's table, derived via immunoSEQ multiplex PCR, lists solely in-frame clones and lacks some. In the table there are 250,000 or so clones, around four fifths of which are singletons. The sample was peripheral blood. These TCRs come from a man aged 30-40 years who had recovered from COVID-19.

V usage is TRBV12-3 or TRBV12-4 and J usage is TRBJ1-5; TRBD1 is a possible D gene (5 bases). There are 13 residues in the CDR3. With 8 bases removed from V and 2 bases from J, the gap between germline ends came to 10 bases. CDR3 nucleotide sequence: TGTGCCAGCCGGGGGGAGGGCAATCAGCCCCAGCATTTT. As protein: CASRGEGNQPQHF.

The rearrangement uses TRBV12-3 or TRBV12-4 and TRBJ2-2; possibly TRBD2 for D (5 bases). This CDR3 contains 13 residues. V was clipped by 6 bases and J by 6 bases, with 11 bases between them. The CDR3 DNA reads as TGTGCCAGCAGGGTACTAGACCCCGGGGAGCTGTTTTTT. Translation: CASRVLDPGELFF.

The chain links TRBV3-1 (or the pseudogene TRBV3-2) to TRBJ2-3, with D tentatively TRBD2 (5 bases). The V end lost 2 bases, the J end lost 3 bases, and 12 bases lay between the germline ends. This CDR3 has 15 amino acids. Germline CDR1 reads LGHDT; CDR2 reads YNNKEL (reference sequence). CDR3 DNA: TGTGCCAGCAGCCAACCGACTATCTCGACAGATACGCAGTATTTT. Amino acid sequence: CASSQPTISTDTQYF.

Only a few counts were recorded for this clone. The chain carries TRBV6-5 and TRBJ2-7; 7 positions match TRBD2. Germline loops: CDR1 MNHEY, CDR2 SVGAGI. The CDR3 totals 12 residues. The junction had 4 bases not matched to a gene; V was cut back by 5 bases and J by 6 bases. The CDR3 DNA is TGTGCCAGCAGTATCTCGGGGGGCGAGCAGTACGTC. It specifies CASSISGGEQYV.

The chain carries TRBV19 and TRBJ2-1; 9 bases match TRBD1. Trimming cost V 9 bases and J 8 bases; bases outside gene matches: 14. This CDR3 is built from 15 residues. Germline V gives CDR1 LNHDA, CDR2 SQIVND (reference sequence). The CDR3 DNA is TGTGCCAGAGGTTCACAGGGGGCGCGTTTCGATGAGCAGTTCTTC. Translated, it gives CARGSQGARFDEQFF.

The chain has TRBV2 and TRBJ2-5; D unclear. V lost 4 bases to trimming and J lost 5 bases, with 5 bases between them. CDR1 and CDR2 from the germline V gene are SNHLY and FYNNEI. This CDR3 spans 11 amino acids. CDR3 DNA sequence: TGTGCCAGCAGTGCTCGGGAGACCCAGTACTTC. This gives the protein CASSARETQYF.

The J gene is TRBJ2-1, the V gene TRBV14; maybe TRBD1 (5 bases). The ends were cut back, 3 bases at V and 7 bases at J, with 7 bases in the middle. Germline V lookup: CDR1 SGHDN, CDR2 FVKESK. The CDR3 is 12 residues long. CDR3 nucleotides: TGTGCCAGCAGCCAGGGGCTAAATGAGCAGTTCTTC. Its protein product is CASSQGLNEQFF.

This chain connects TRBV30 to TRBJ2-2, with unresolved D. Trimming cost V 8 bases and J 5 bases, with 9 bases left between them. The length of the CDR3 is 11 residues. In germline, CDR1 is GTSNPN, CDR2 SVGIG (reference sequence). This CDR3 reads CAGPWTGELFF. The CDR3 bases are TGTGCCGGCCCCTGGACCGGGGAGCTGTTTTTT.

The chain links TRBV28 to TRBJ2-2; no reliable D call. The V end was cut by 2 bases, the J end by 8 bases, with 6 bases between. This CDR3 contains 12 residues. Germline CDR1 reads MDHEN; CDR2 reads SYDVKM. CDR3 sequence (DNA): TGTGCCAGCAGTTTACCCAATGGGGAGCTGTTTTTT. Encoded protein: CASSLPNGELFF.

This rearrangement joins TRBV6-6 to TRBJ1-1, with D uncertain. CDR3 length equals 15 residues. Between the trimmed V and J ends, which lost 7 bases and 3 bases, there was a span of 18 bases. From germline, CDR1 is MNHNY and CDR2 SVGAGI (reference sequence). As DNA, the CDR3 is TGTGCCAGCAACCCATCGCAGTTTCCCTACACTGAAGCTTTCTTT. It translates to CASNPSQFPYTEAFF.

The chain carries TRBV4-1 and TRBJ1-1; a weak D match, TRBD1 (5 bases). Germline V gene lookup returns CDR1 MGHRA and CDR2 YSYEKL. The CDR3 has 14 residues. V was trimmed by 0 bases and J by 10 bases, leaving 15 bases between them. CDR3 nucleotides: TGCGCCAGCAGCCAAGATTTGGGGCCCCTTAGAGCTTTCTTT. This codes for CASSQDLGPLRAFF.

V usage is TRBV7-9 and J usage is TRBJ1-4, with D possibly being TRBD1 (5 bases). Trimming left V 2 bases short and J 8 bases short, with 9 bases between. CDR3 length equals 13 residues. Germline assignment: CDR1 SEHNR and CDR2 FQNEAQ (reference sequence). As DNA, the CDR3 is TGTGCCAGCAGCTTAACGGGGGACGAAAAACTGTTTTTT. It translates to CASSLTGDEKLFF.

The rearrangement uses TRBV2 and TRBJ1-1; the D is unclear. Germline V gene lookup returns CDR1 SNHLY and CDR2 FYNNEI. Trimming left V 4 bases short and J 3 bases short, with 12 bases between. The CDR3 runs 14 residues. The CDR3 DNA is TGTGCCAGCAGTGTAGTGTCGGTCGACACTGAAGCTTTCTTT. It encodes CASSVVSVDTEAFF.

A note on this clone: The junction shows a germline mismatch at one end, possibly a read error. The chain employs TRBV6-2 or TRBV6-3 and TRBJ1-4; D is unresolved. CDR1 is MNHEY, CDR2 SVGEGT, per germline. CDR3 length: 18 residues. The CDR3 spells CASSYFPETLTDNEKLFF. The CDR3 DNA follows: TGTGCCAGCAGCTACTTCCCCGAGACACTGACGGATAATGAAAAACTGTTTTTT.

This sequence joins TRBV7-3 and TRBJ1-1; possible D gene TRBD1, 5 bases. The V gene lost 4 bases and the J gene lost 6 bases, with 15 bases spanning the gap. CDR1 and CDR2 (germline): SGHTA, FQGTGA. The CDR3 is 14 residues long. In nucleotides, the CDR3 is TGTGCCAGCAGCTCCCGACGGGGGGACCCTGAAGCTTTCTTT. Its translation: CASSSRRGDPEAFF.

The rearrangement links TRBV2 to TRBJ2-7, with unresolved D. Between the trimmed V and J ends, which lost 1 base and 6 bases, there was a span of 7 bases. Per the germline V gene, CDR1 is SNHLY and CDR2 is FYNNEI. The CDR3 has 12 amino acids. In DNA, the CDR3 is TGTGCCAGCAGTGAAGGTAGGAGCGAGCAGTACGTC. This codes for CASSEGRSEQYV.

CDR3 DNA sequence: TGTGCCAGCAGCCAAGATCAGGGCCTTTTACAGGGCGGTGGCTACACCTTC. Amino acid sequence: CASSQDQGLLQGGGYTF. This chain uses TRBV14 with TRBJ1-2, with a tentative D call TRBD1 (6 bases). Looked up from germline, CDR1 is SGHDN and CDR2 is FVKESK. V lost 0 bases and J 7 bases, leaving 21 bases between the germline ends. The CDR3 is 17 residues long.

This chain connects TRBV28 to TRBJ1-1; TRBD1 matches at 7 bases. Per germline, CDR1 MDHEN and CDR2 SYDVKM. The CDR3 totals 16 residues. The ends lost 5 bases at V and 5 bases at J; junction bases unmatched: 14. Here the CDR3 reads CASSPITGAGGTEAFF. The CDR3 DNA follows: TGTGCCAGCAGTCCGATCACAGGGGCGGGGGGTACTGAAGCTTTCTTT.

The chain is built from TRBV11-2 and TRBJ2-7, with 11 positions matching TRBD2. The CDR3 is made up of 19 amino acids. From germline, CDR1 is SGHAT and CDR2 FQNNGV. The J segment lost 4 bases and the V segment lost 5 bases, leaving 19 bases of the junction unmatched. The CDR3 DNA follows: TGTGCCAGCAGCCCTAACCCGGGACTAGCGGTAGGTGGGGGATACGAGCAGTACTTC. The encoded protein is CASSPNPGLAVGGGYEQYF.

This clone was observed a handful of times. The V and J genes are TRBV6-5 and TRBJ1-1; perhaps TRBD1 as D (6 bases). Germline V lookup: CDR1 MNHEY, CDR2 SVGAGI. Trimming took off 9 bases at V and 6 bases at J, with 17 bases between the two ends. CDR3 length: 13 amino acids. CDR3 residues: CASQPPGQAEAFF. DNA for the CDR3: TGTGCCAGTCAACCCCCGGGACAAGCTGAAGCTTTCTTT.

The rearrangement links TRBV6-2 or TRBV6-3 to TRBJ1-1, with D perhaps TRBD1 (6 bases). Germline V CDR1 and CDR2: MNHEY, SVGEGT. V was pared by 5 bases and J by 1 base, with 14 bases between. The CDR3 loop spans 15 amino acids. The chain's CDR3 is CASSGSGGPNTEAFF. The CDR3 DNA sequence: TGTGCCAGCAGTGGATCGGGGGGCCCGAACACTGAAGCTTTCTTT.

V usage is TRBV9 and J usage is TRBJ2-1; D might be TRBD2 (6 bases). Germline loops: CDR1 SGDLS, CDR2 YYNGEE. The CDR3 extends over 14 amino acids. Trimming removed 4 bases at V and 10 bases at J, with 18 bases between. This chain's CDR3 is CASSPGLEGREQFF. Here the CDR3 DNA reads TGTGCCAGCAGCCCGGGACTGGAGGGGAGGGAGCAGTTCTTC.

The chain couples TRBV19 to TRBJ2-3, with D tentatively TRBD1 (5 bases). The germline V and J ends were trimmed by 9 bases and 2 bases, with 12 bases remaining between them. Germline assignment: CDR1 LNHDA and CDR2 SQIVND (reference sequence). The CDR3 runs 13 residues. The CDR3 loop is CASGLGVTDTQYF. DNA for the CDR3: TGTGCCAGCGGTTTAGGGGTCACAGATACGCAGTATTTT.

Notes on this clone: This sample includes further DNA sequences coding for the same CDR3. The rearrangement joins TRBV18 to TRBJ2-7; 9 bases are a match to TRBD1. Germline CDR1 reads KGHSH; CDR2 reads LQKENI. J lost 7 bases, V lost 0 bases, and 1 base had no gene match. There are 13 residues in the CDR3. DNA for the CDR3: TGTGCCAGCTCACCACCGGGACAGGGAGAGCAGTACTTC. Encoded protein: CASSPPGQGEQYF.

The chain has TRBV3-1 (or the pseudogene TRBV3-2) and TRBJ1-3, with D uncertain. V was clipped by 3 bases and J by 7 bases, with 7 bases between them. The CDR3 has 12 residues. Germline V gene sequence: CDR1 LGHDT, CDR2 YNNKEL (reference sequence). CDR3 region: CASSQTQNTIYF. CDR3 sequence (DNA): TGTGCCAGCAGCCAGACACAGAACACCATATATTTT.

The chain carries TRBV1 and TRBJ1-5. TRBV1 is flagged as a pseudogene. The CDR3 runs to 14 residues. This chain's CDR3 is CTSSHGGYREPQHF. CDR3 coding DNA: TGCACCAGCAGCCACGGGGGGTACAGGGAGCCCCAGCATTTT.

The chain has TRBV5-1 and TRBJ1-4, with D perhaps TRBD1 (6 bases). This CDR3 region has 16 residues. CDR1 and CDR2 from the germline V gene are SGHRS and YFSETQ. The V gene lost 2 bases and the J gene lost 1 base, with 12 bases spanning the gap. The CDR3 region has the DNA TGCGCCAGCAGCTTTACAGGGACGATAACTAATGAAAAACTGTTTTTT. Translation: CASSFTGTITNEKLFF.

The J gene is TRBJ1-1, the V gene TRBV6-1; TRBD1 aligns across 7 bases. V shed 2 bases, J shed 5 bases, and the junction held 5 bases outside the gene matches. CDR1 is MNHNS, CDR2 SASEGT, per germline. The CDR3 contains 14 residues. This CDR3 reads CASSEIQGRTEAFF. The CDR3 DNA reads as TGTGCCAGCAGTGAAATACAGGGGAGGACTGAAGCTTTCTTT.